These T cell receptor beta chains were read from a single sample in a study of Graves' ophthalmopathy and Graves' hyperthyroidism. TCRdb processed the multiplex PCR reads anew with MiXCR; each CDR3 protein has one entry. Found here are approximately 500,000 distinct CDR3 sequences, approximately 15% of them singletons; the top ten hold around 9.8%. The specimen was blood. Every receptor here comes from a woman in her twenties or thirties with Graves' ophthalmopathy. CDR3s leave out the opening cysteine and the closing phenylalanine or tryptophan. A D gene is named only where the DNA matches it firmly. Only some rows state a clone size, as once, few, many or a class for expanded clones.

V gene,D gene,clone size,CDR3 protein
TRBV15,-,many,ATSRALLQETQY
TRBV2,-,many,ASEGDYSNQPQH
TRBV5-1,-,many,ASHPGTGNTEAF
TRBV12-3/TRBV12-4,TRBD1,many,ASSATGGVGSYEQY
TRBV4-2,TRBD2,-,ASSQVSGSEQY
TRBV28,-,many,ASSMYTGELF
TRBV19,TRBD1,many,ASSIKTGVGEQY
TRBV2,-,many,ASRWGGNTIY
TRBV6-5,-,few,ASSYSTLSTDTQY
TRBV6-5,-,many,ASSYSPGNTIY
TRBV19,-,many,ASSQGGDTGELF
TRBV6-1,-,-,ASSEGMWLNTEAF
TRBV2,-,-,ASRSEGWYEQY
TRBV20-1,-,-,SARDKSRGSHQPQH
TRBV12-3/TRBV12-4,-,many,ASSRWPNTEAF
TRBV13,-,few,ASSAGLPSEQY
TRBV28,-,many,ASSSTSGRSFQY
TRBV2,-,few,ASKEGGTIY
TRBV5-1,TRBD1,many,ASSLRTGDTGELF
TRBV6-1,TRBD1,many,ASSGGTASGNTIY
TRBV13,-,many,ASSLGRAVHYEQY
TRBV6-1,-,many,ASNGDGGNTIY
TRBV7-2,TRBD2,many,ASSSLSGSSYEQY
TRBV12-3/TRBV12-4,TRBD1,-,ASSPQGTDYGYT
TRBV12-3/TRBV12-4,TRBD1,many,ASSRPGQGWETQY
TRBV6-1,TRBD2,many,ASVVASGRGTGELF
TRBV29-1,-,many,SVLLYGDNQPQH
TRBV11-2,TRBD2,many,ASSLDGGGFEQY
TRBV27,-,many,ASSLNGIGYEQY
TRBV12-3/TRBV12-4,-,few,ASSLPSGVGTGELF
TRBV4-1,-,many,ASSQDQETQY
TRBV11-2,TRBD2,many,ASSRGEDSYEQY
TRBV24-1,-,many,ATSDLPTRGGAATGELF
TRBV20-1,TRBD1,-,SARGQGTGELF
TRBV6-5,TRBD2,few,ASSYFAGGFLDEQY
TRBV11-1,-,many,ASSLNLRETQY
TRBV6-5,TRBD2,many,ASSSNGLAGEGETQY
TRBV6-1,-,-,ASNQGFRQPQH
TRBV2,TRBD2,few,ASSWTSGGEQY
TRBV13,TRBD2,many,ASSTFSGSPQETQY
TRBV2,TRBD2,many,ASSVRFASGSSPTDTQY
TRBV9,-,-,ASSVPSTGELF
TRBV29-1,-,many,SVLPRTVTNYGYT
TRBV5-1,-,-,ASSYLRTVGTWNSEAF
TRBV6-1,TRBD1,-,ASSGRGRFDFIYGYT
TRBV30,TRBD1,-,AWSPWDSDNYGYT
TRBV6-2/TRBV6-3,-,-,ASSYGSEAF
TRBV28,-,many,ASSLGPPKAKNIQY
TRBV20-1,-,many,SASESWGQPQH
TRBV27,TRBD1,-,ASCTGGRTGELF
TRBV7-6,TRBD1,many,ASSSWTGSSETQY
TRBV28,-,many,ASSLTRSYEQY
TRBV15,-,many,ATSREASGNTIY
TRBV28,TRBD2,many,ASRPDRGGPYEQY